Sequencing of this T cell receptor beta chain was carried out in a study of T cells in Graves' hyperthyroidism and ophthalmopathy. The length of the CDR3 is 11 residues. Between the trimmed V and J ends, which lost 8 bases and 4 bases, there was a span of 8 bases. This clonotype was detected many times. TCR beta CDR3 region amplification was performed from RNA transcripts. HTBI primers were the set used in a first-round RT-PCR of the TCR CDR3. MiXCR was run by TCRdb on the multiplex PCR reads, yielding one entry per CDR3 protein. This sample has about 550,000 distinct CDR3 sequences; 20% occur once, and the top ten carry approximately 25%.

The clonotype originates from a man aged 18 to 29 with Graves' hyperthyroidism. The chain couples TRBV12-3 or TRBV12-4 to TRBJ1-2, with D hard to call. Source material: blood. The CDR3 is CASGFGYGYTF. CDR3 bases: TGTGCCAGCGGGTTCGGCTATGGCTACACCTTC.